These T cell receptor beta chains were read from a single sample in a study of control samples from healthy donors and cancer patients. Clones were sequenced by immunoSEQ multiplex PCR, and TCRdb holds only the in-frame ones, with some missing. The sample includes about 83,000 clones, about nine tenths of them seen just once. What was sequenced was blood. The source of these receptors is a man between 50 and 59 years old in good health. Each CDR3 is given without its conserved first and last residue.

>TRBV2
ASCSQGATNSPLH
>TRBV15
ATSGGQGETQY
>TRBV19
ASSIRGGSGANVLT
>TRBV29-1
SVDRGPQALNAYT
>TRBV5-1
ASSISSGPTGELF
>TRBV5-1
ASRSPGTTDPYEQY
>TRBV11-3
ASSGGLAGGTGELF
>TRBV27
ASSSPNSKGNEQF
>TRBV3-1/TRBV3-2
ASSPWGVTNEKLF
>TRBV10-1
ASSDSQGTEAF
>TRBV3-1/TRBV3-2
ASSDGQAHQPQH
>TRBV15
ATSRVTGASSNQPQH
>TRBV19
ASSPIRTGGGEQY
>TRBV7-2
ASSLVGASGNTIY
>TRBV5-1
ASSGGQGANTEAF
>TRBV7-2
ASSLDLIVRGTEAF
>TRBV9
ASSVAETGGGEAF
>TRBV18
ASSPANLQGNTIY
>TRBV2
ASSTGTGGETQY
>TRBV10-3
AISADRERNEKLF
>TRBV6-5
ASSLTGYEYGYT
>TRBV6-5
ASWTGSGANVLT
>TRBV6-2/TRBV6-3
ASSPRVANTGELF
>TRBV19
ASSRTGGLGTEAF
>TRBV9
ASSVEGGGQPYGYT
>TRBV6-6
ASTYGTGVYEQY
>TRBV9
ASSAGLEGNTIY
>TRBV2
ASSPDSSYNSPLH
>TRBV2
ASGIGNEKLF
>TRBV19
ASSSGQARTDTQY
>TRBV19
ASSFSGAKGYT
>TRBV24-1
ATSDSLAEPKGYT
>TRBV9
ASSVGGTGDEKLF
>TRBV2
ASIEQGRGGYT
>TRBV15
ATSRVGQGDEKLF
>TRBV12-3/TRBV12-4
ASSSPRGHGYT
>TRBV19
ASSMGGQGGPNYGYT
>TRBV6-5
ASSNRDNSPLH
>TRBV6-5
ASSVPGGGGYT